This T cell receptor (beta chain) was identified during a study of cytotoxic CD8 clonotypes in ibrutinib-treated CLL. Study-wide context: The subjects consisted of ten to twelve relapsed/refractory and roughly 15 treatment-naive individuals, with around 17 IGHV unmutated. Timing of response sample collection was a median approximately eleven months after treatment start, with a range of 6 to 36.

Germline CDR1 ENHRY, CDR2 SYGVKD. V lost 10 bases and J lost 6, with 19 bases in between. CDR3 length: 14 amino acids. Only in-frame clones appear in the TCRdb table, and some are missing; sequencing was by immunoSEQ multiplex PCR. This sample carries under 200,000 clones, about 84% of them seen once, and the ten largest clones take 4.6%. The specimen was PBMCs, collected after 24 months of ibrutinib treatment. This receptor was obtained from a human donor with chronic lymphocytic leukemia. The chain links TRBV10-3 to TRBJ1-5, with D possibly matching TRBD1 (5 bases). CDR3 coding DNA: TGTGCCACCACGTTGTCGCCGGGGGTTCAGCCCCAGCATTTT. Amino acid sequence: CATTLSPGVQPQHF.